The 6 T cell receptor beta chains reported below all come from one sample, sequenced in a study of cytotoxic CD8 clonotypes in ibrutinib-treated CLL. Only in-frame clones appear in the TCRdb table, and some are missing; sequencing was by immunoSEQ multiplex PCR. Among almost 85,000 clones listed, about 86% were seen once. Sequences were derived from PBMCs, sampled before ibrutinib treatment. The origin of the receptors is a human donor with chronic lymphocytic leukemia.

The chain recombines TRBV2 with TRBJ1-1; no definite D call. Between the trimmed V and J ends, which lost 4 bases and 0 bases, there was a span of 21 bases. The CDR3 length is 18 residues. Germline-derived CDR1 and CDR2 are SNHLY and FYNNEI. CDR3 protein: CASSAPFLSGRMNTEAFF. The CDR3 bases are TGTGCCAGCAGTGCCCCCTTCTTGTCGGGTAGAATGAACACTGAAGCTTTCTTT.

This chain joins TRBV29-1 and TRBJ1-2; the D is unclear. V lost 7 bases to trimming and J lost 6 bases, with 12 bases between them. Germline V gives CDR1 SQVTM, CDR2 ANQGSEA. The CDR3 is 11 amino acids. The CDR3 sequence is CSDGLADGYTF. The CDR3 bases are TGCAGCGACGGACTCGCGGATGGCTACACCTTC.

The CDR3 protein is CASSSGLAYEQYF. CDR3 in DNA: TGTGCCAGCAGTTCGGGACTAGCCTACGAGCAGTACTTC. The chain is built from TRBV27 and TRBJ2-7; 8 nucleotides line up with TRBD2. In germline, CDR1 is MNHEY, CDR2 SMNVEV (reference sequence). This CDR3 is built from 13 residues. V dropped 4 bases and J dropped 2; count of bases not matched to a gene: 1.

The V gene is TRBV7-6, the J gene TRBJ2-4; 13 nucleotides line up with TRBD2. Germline trimming cut 7 bases from V and 3 bases from J; bases unmatched to any gene: 12. Germline V gene sequence: CDR1 SGHVS, CDR2 FNYEAQ. The CDR3 extends over 18 amino acids. The CDR3 nucleotides read TGTGCCAGCAACAAACTAGCGGGAGGGCCTTCGGTCAAAAACATTCAGTACTTC. Translation gives CASNKLAGGPSVKNIQYF.

The V gene is TRBV15, the J gene TRBJ2-7; D might be TRBD2 (7 bases). The V gene lost 3 bases and the J gene lost 3 bases, with 15 bases spanning the gap. Germline CDR1 is LNHNV and CDR2 is YYDKDF (reference sequence). The CDR3 runs 15 residues. CDR3 protein: CATSRRAGAFYEQYF. CDR3 nucleotides: TGTGCCACCAGCAGGAGGGCGGGGGCCTTCTACGAGCAGTACTTC. The full variable domain, with the rest looked up from reference TRBV15 and TRBJ2-7, is DAMVIQNPRYQVTQFGKPVTLSCSQTLNHNVMYWYQQKSSQAPKLLFHYYDKDFNNEADTPDNFQSRRPNTSFCFLDIRSPGLGDTAMYLCATSRRAGAFYEQYFGPGTRLTVT.

CDR3: CASGSGLAESRETQYF. CDR3 DNA: TGTGCTAGTGGTTCGGGACTAGCGGAGAGTAGAGAGACCCAGTACTTC. The chain couples TRBV12-5 to TRBJ2-5, with 11 bases matching TRBD2. J gave up 4 bases and V 4 bases, and 8 bases lay outside the gene matches. The CDR3 loop spans 16 amino acids. Looked up from germline, CDR1 is LGHNT and CDR2 is FRNRAP.